This T cell receptor (beta chain) was found in a study of cytotoxic CD8 clonotypes in ibrutinib-treated CLL. For the study at large: IGHV unmutated 17 to 18; relapsed/refractory 10 to 11; treatment-naive about 14. Partial responses numbered around 24 and complete responses 2; after a median about 68 months, about 15 stayed remitted and about 12 progressed. Regarding the study as a whole: Clonality, elevated at ibrutinib response, dropped back toward baseline at progression.

Comments on this clone: Its cognate antigen is unknown.

Deep sequencing aimed at 1 in 200,000 to 1 in 1 million T cells' resolution. Libraries were prepared by immunoSEQ multiplex PCR; TCRdb keeps only in-frame clonotypes and omits some of them. The repertoire holds over 150,000 clones, with over 55% as singletons. Per the germline V gene, CDR1 is SGHTA and CDR2 is FQGNSA. V was pared by 5 bases and J by 2 bases, with 9 bases between. The CDR3 length is 13 residues. The V and J genes are TRBV7-2 and TRBJ2-5; D gene ambiguous. This sequence originates from a human donor with chronic lymphocytic leukemia. Source: PBMCs, taken after 24 months of ibrutinib treatment. The CDR3 bases are TGTGCCAGCAGCCAATACGGTCAAGAGACCCAGTACTTC. It yields the protein CASSQYGQETQYF. The entire variable domain, with the rest obtained from reference TRBV7-2 and TRBJ2-5, is as follows: GAGVSQSPSNKVTEKGKDVELRCDPISGHTALYWYRQSLGQGLEFLIYFQGNSAPDKSGLPSDRFSAERTGGSVSTLTIQRTQQEDSAVYLCASSQYGQETQYFGPGTRLLVL.